This TCR beta chain was recorded in a study of blood T cell repertoires in COVID-19. In the original processing: Estimates of nucleated cell counts were drawn from the amplification of reference gene primers. Produced via immunoSEQ multiplex PCR; TCRdb's table is partial and in-frame only. V and J calls and clone size follow that table, whereas D and trimming were derived from the DNA. The data show 35,000 to 50,000 clones, roughly nine tenths seen once. This CDR3 has 14 amino acids. Germline V CDR1 and CDR2: MDHEN, SYDVKM. The J segment lost 0 bases and the V segment lost 6 bases, leaving 3 bases of the junction unmatched.

The gene calls are TRBV28 and TRBJ2-3; 7 bases match TRBD2. This receptor was identified in a man between 65 and 85 years old with active COVID-19. Sequencing was performed on peripheral blood. DNA for the CDR3: TGTGCCAGCAGAATAGCGGGCAGCACAGATACGCAGTATTTT. It translates to CASRIAGSTDTQYF.